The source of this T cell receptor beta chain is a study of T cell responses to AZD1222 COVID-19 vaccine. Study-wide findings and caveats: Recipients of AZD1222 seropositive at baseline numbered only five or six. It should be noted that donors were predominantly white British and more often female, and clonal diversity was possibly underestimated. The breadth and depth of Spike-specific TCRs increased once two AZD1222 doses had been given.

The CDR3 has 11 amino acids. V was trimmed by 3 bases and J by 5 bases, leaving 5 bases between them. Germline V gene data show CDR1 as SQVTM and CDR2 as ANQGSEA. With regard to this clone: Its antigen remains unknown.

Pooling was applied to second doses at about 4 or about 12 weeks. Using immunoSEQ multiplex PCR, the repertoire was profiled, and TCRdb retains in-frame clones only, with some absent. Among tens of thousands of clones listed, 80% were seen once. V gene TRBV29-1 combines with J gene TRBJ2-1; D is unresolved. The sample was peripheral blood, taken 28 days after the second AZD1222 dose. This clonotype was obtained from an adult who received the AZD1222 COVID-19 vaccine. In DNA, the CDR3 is TGCAGCGTTGAGGGAAACAATGAGCAGTTCTTC. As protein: CSVEGNNEQFF.